This is a list of T cell receptor beta chains from one sample in a study of radiation and T cells in renal cell carcinoma. The table came from immunoSEQ multiplex PCR; TCRdb's copy has only in-frame clones and leaves some out. The table records 100,000 to 150,000 clones, around 83% of them present only once. Sequences were derived from blood, sampled from a patient whose treatment included radiotherapy and nephrectomy. All receptors come from an older woman with renal cell carcinoma. Both conserved end residues are part of each CDR3. A D gene is named only where the DNA matches it firmly. Clone size is given for some rows only: seen once, a few or many times, or a class if the clone is expanded.

15	TRBV4-2	.	.	TRBJ1-3	CASSQEGLSGNTIYF	TGTGCCAGCAGCCAAGAAGGTCTCTCTGGAAACACCATATATTTT
13	TRBV2	.	.	TRBJ1-3	CARTGSSGNTIYF	TGTGCCAGAACAGGGAGCTCTGGAAACACCATATATTTT
15	TRBV6-5	.	.	TRBJ1-2	CASSYYQERNYGYTF	TGTGCCAGCAGTTATTACCAGGAGAGGAACTATGGCTACACCTTC
19	TRBV19	.	.	TRBJ1-4	CASSIMVSRSVTTNEKLFF	TGTGCCAGTAGTATAATGGTATCACGGTCCGTGACAACTAATGAAAAACTGTTTTTT
15	TRBV19	TRBD1	.	TRBJ1-4	CASSSTGTANEKLFF	TGTGCCAGTAGTTCGACCGGGACAGCTAATGAAAAACTGTTTTTT
20	TRBV4-1	TRBD2	.	TRBJ2-1	CASSQDLSSGSGGFYNEQFF	TGCGCCAGCAGCCAAGATCTTAGCAGCGGGAGCGGGGGATTCTACAATGAGCAGTTCTTC
16	TRBV29-1	.	.	TRBJ2-2	CSVDGGQLMNTGELFF	TGCAGCGTCGACGGGGGACAACTCATGAACACCGGGGAGCTGTTTTTT
17	TRBV18	TRBD1	.	TRBJ2-6	CASSLRDRGLGANVLTF	TGTGCCAGCTCCCTCCGGGACAGGGGGCTTGGGGCCAACGTCCTGACTTTC
14	TRBV5-1	.	.	TRBJ1-1	CASTDMRANTEAFF	TGCGCCAGCACCGACATGAGGGCGAACACTGAAGCTTTCTTT
15	TRBV5-1	.	.	TRBJ1-5	CASSLGQGSNQPQHF	TGCGCCAGCAGCTTGGGCCAGGGCAGCAATCAGCCCCAGCATTTT
14	TRBV4-2	.	.	TRBJ2-2	CASSQDVGTGELFF	TGTGCCAGCAGCCAAGATGTTGGCACCGGGGAGCTGTTTTTT
13	TRBV7-9	.	.	TRBJ2-2	CASRSGATGELFF	TGTGCCAGCAGGTCAGGAGCCACCGGGGAGCTGTTTTTT
17	TRBV18	.	once	TRBJ1-1	CASSPTIIREPNTEAFF	TGTGCCAGCTCACCAACGATTATCAGAGAGCCGAACACTGAAGCTTTCTTT
11	TRBV30	.	few	TRBJ1-1	CADNRGTEAFF	TGTGCAGACAATCGTGGCACTGAAGCTTTCTTT
17	TRBV2	.	.	TRBJ1-5	CASSTSYGGDSNQPQHF	TGTGCCAGCAGTACGAGCTACGGAGGGGATAGCAATCAACCCCAGCATTTT
15	TRBV4-1	.	.	TRBJ2-2	CASSPTASNTGELFF	TGCGCCAGCAGCCCGACAGCATCGAACACCGGGGAGCTGTTTTTT
17	TRBV7-9	.	.	TRBJ2-2	CASILGMASLNTGELFF	.
13	TRBV6-1	.	.	TRBJ1-5	CASSELGYQPQHF	TGTGCCAGCAGTGAATTAGGGTATCAGCCCCAGCATTTT
15	TRBV6-6	.	.	TRBJ2-2	CASTRNSRITGELFF	TGTGCCAGCACGAGAAATTCCAGGATCACCGGGGAGCTGTTTTTT
13	TRBV10-3	TRBD1	.	TRBJ1-2	CAITEDRVYGYTF	TGTGCCATCACCGAGGACAGGGTCTATGGCTACACCTTC
15	TRBV19	TRBD1	.	TRBJ2-7	CASSIRTGVPYEQYF	TGTGCCAGTAGTATTCGGACAGGGGTTCCCTACGAGCAGTACTTC
14	TRBV28	TRBD2	.	TRBJ2-2	CASGGLAGTGELFF	TGTGCCAGCGGGGGACTAGCGGGAACCGGGGAGCTGTTTTTT
13	TRBV2	.	.	TRBJ2-7	CASKLGGLDEQYF	TGTGCCAGCAAGCTAGGGGGGTTGGACGAGCAGTACTTC
15	TRBV19	TRBD1	few	TRBJ1-1	CASSPTGQGYTEAFF	TGTGCCAGTAGCCCAACAGGACAGGGTTACACTGAAGCTTTCTTT
15	TRBV11-3	TRBD1	.	TRBJ1-2	CASSLGTGAPSGYTF	TGTGCCAGCAGCTTGGGGACAGGGGCTCCAAGTGGCTACACCTTC
14	TRBV19	TRBD1	.	TRBJ1-2	CASKVGTGGLGYTF	TGTGCCAGTAAGGTTGGTACAGGGGGCCTTGGCTACACCTTC
18	TRBV7-9	.	.	TRBJ1-4	CASSFTVIPTPPGEKLFF	TGTGCCAGCAGCTTTACAGTCATACCGACACCGCCGGGGGAAAAACTGTTTTTT
12	TRBV11-2	.	.	TRBJ2-7	CASSFETYEQYF	TGTGCCAGCAGCTTCGAGACCTACGAGCAGTACTTC
16	TRBV5-6	TRBD2	once	TRBJ2-1	CASSSKRGANYNEQFF	TGTGCCAGCAGTTCGAAGCGGGGGGCTAACTACAATGAGCAGTTCTTC
17	TRBV13	TRBD2	.	TRBJ2-7	CASSSERSGSTLHEQYF	TGTGCCAGCAGCTCCGAGAGGAGCGGGAGTACGTTGCACGAGCAGTACTTC
19	TRBV19	.	once	TRBJ2-1	CASSIDSEDSGFSYNEQFF	TGTGCCAGTAGTATAGACAGTGAGGACTCCGGTTTCTCCTACAATGAGCAGTTCTTC
13	TRBV19	.	.	TRBJ1-5	CASSTTKNQPQHF	TGTGCCAGTAGTACAACAAAGAATCAGCCCCAGCATTTT
15	TRBV10-1	TRBD1	.	TRBJ1-4	CASPGGQGTDEKLFF	TGCGCCTCCCCTGGGGGACAGGGAACCGATGAAAAACTGTTTTTT
12	TRBV4-1	.	.	TRBJ1-1	CASSQGASEAFF	TGCGCCAGCAGCCAAGGAGCTTCTGAAGCTTTCTTT
13	TRBV28	TRBD1	.	TRBJ2-7	CASRRQGRDEQYF	TGTGCCAGCCGTCGACAGGGGCGCGACGAGCAGTACTTC
15	TRBV6-6	.	.	TRBJ2-1	CASSPGQGLYNEQFF	TGTGCCAGCAGCCCTGGGCAGGGCCTGTACAATGAGCAGTTCTTC
15	TRBV19	TRBD1	.	TRBJ2-3	CASSREGASTDTQYF	TGTGCCAGTAGCAGAGAGGGGGCTAGCACAGATACGCAGTATTTT
14	TRBV9	.	.	TRBJ1-6	CASSVGSGNSPLHF	TGTGCCAGCAGCGTAGGCAGCGGTAATTCACCCCTCCACTTT
15	TRBV5-6	.	once	TRBJ2-1	CASSPQPGSYNEQFF	TGTGCCAGCAGCCCACAGCCCGGCTCCTACAATGAGCAGTTCTTC
15	TRBV6-1	.	few	TRBJ2-5	CASSEFGGLQETQYF	TGTGCCAGCAGTGAATTCGGGGGGCTGCAAGAGACCCAGTACTTC
16	TRBV4-1	.	.	TRBJ2-5	CASSQELRAVQETQYF	TGCGCCAGCAGCCAAGAACTTAGGGCAGTCCAAGAGACCCAGTACTTC
15	TRBV5-4	.	.	TRBJ1-3	CASSPGTAVGNTIYF	TGTGCCAGCAGCCCCGGGACCGCCGTAGGGAACACCATATATTTT
14	TRBV6-1	.	once	TRBJ2-7	CASSKTRDSYEQYF	TGTGCCAGCAGTAAAACCCGGGACTCCTACGAGCAGTACTTC